This T cell receptor (beta chain) appears in the sequencing data of a study of cytomegalovirus exposure and HLA in healthy donors. CDR1 and CDR2 from the germline V gene are MNHEY and SMNVEV (reference sequence). V lost 1 base, J lost 3 bases, and 5 bases stayed unmatched. The CDR3 sequence is 16 residues long. This clone is a singleton in its sample. Use of 60 Vbeta and 13 Jbeta primers characterized the PCR. TCRdb's copy holds only in-frame clones and misses some; the assay was immunoSEQ multiplex PCR. There are about 200,000 clones in the sample; about 85% occur only once, and 0.9% to 1.2% lies in the top ten.

This sequence joins TRBV27 and TRBJ2-3; 9 nucleotides line up with TRBD2. Source material: PBMCs. This TCR was recovered from a boy younger than 10 in good health and CMV-seronegative. CDR3 DNA: TGTGCCAGCAGTTTATATAGCGGGAGCCAGACAGATACGCAGTATTTT. Translated: CASSLYSGSQTDTQYF.